This T cell receptor (beta chain) was retrieved from a study of T cell responses to AZD1222 COVID-19 vaccine. Study findings and constraints: Reportedly, nearly half the spike-specific TCRs target unmutated variant regions. None of the repertoires were sampled until the peak T cell response had passed.

Produced via immunoSEQ multiplex PCR; TCRdb's table is partial and in-frame only. The sample holds around 150,000 clones; roughly 88% are singletons and the top ten take 4.3%. As to this clone: Its antigen remains unidentified.

The germline CDR1 and CDR2 sequences are SGHRS and YFSETQ. CDR3 length: 17 residues. With 0 bases removed from V and 0 bases from J, the gap between germline ends came to 13 bases. The clonotype was recovered from an adult who received the AZD1222 COVID-19 vaccine. This sequence joins TRBV5-1 and TRBJ1-3; D unclear. The sequences come from peripheral blood, collected 28 days after the second AZD1222 dose. The CDR3 region has the DNA TGCGCCAGCAGCTTGGAGGTAGCTGCCTTCTCTGGAAACACCATATATTTT. Protein sequence: CASSLEVAAFSGNTIYF.